The subject of this entry is one TCR beta chain. Its target is unknown. Sequencing used cDNA as its template, made by extracting RNA and reverse transcribing it. TCRdb keeps only in-frame clones here, not all; method: immunoSEQ multiplex PCR. The repertoire holds 85,000 to 110,000 clones, more than 75% seen once, with roughly 11% in the top ten. This sample is drawn from a study of CD8+ T cells in alopecia areata. Regarding the study as a whole: Patients showed less clear TCR sequence sharing than mice, possibly partly because of HLA diversity.

Treatment denoted: oral pan-JAK inhibitor, 5-10 mg twice daily. This sequence originates from a human donor with alopecia areata. The sequencing used CD8+ T cells sorted from blood, collected at approximately week 34, from a patient treated with tofacitinib.

The CDR3: CASRTNLNTEAFF. The CDR3 bases are TGTGCCAGCAGGACAAATCTGAACACTGAAGCTTTCTTT. The J gene is TRBJ1-1, the V gene TRBV27; D not certain. Germline CDR1 and CDR2: MNHEY and SMNVEV (reference sequence). The V end lost 6 bases, the J end lost 0 bases, and 8 bases lay between the germline ends. The CDR3 is 13 residues long.